The source of this T cell receptor beta chain is a study of T cell repertoires in cytomegalovirus infection. Turning to the study itself: Recently identified HLA-C-restricted and well-studied HLA-B-restricted CMV epitopes were used. Based on public TCR beta signatures, there were indications of CMV infection and of a matching HLA type. Regarding the study as a whole: Dominant in the ex vivo response were TCR beta clonotypes restricted by HLA-C and specific for CMV.

One entry per CDR3 protein, called by TCRdb with MiXCR from the reads. Altogether approximately 1,000,000 distinct CDR3 sequences are present, approximately 32% being singletons, with the ten largest covering around 15%. On this clonotype: The antigen remains unidentified.

The CDR3 loop spans 12 amino acids. Losses at the gene ends were 5 bases for V and 11 bases for J; bases not matched to a gene: 8. The germline CDR1 and CDR2 sequences are SEHNR and FQNEAQ (reference sequence). This sequence originates from a human donor in good health (CMV status not recorded). Some clones in this sample may be carry-over from other donors' samples. Source: cultured CD8+ T cells from PBMCs, taken from culture after CMV antigen stimulation. The chain carries TRBV7-9 and TRBJ1-1; 7 bases align to TRBD1. The CDR3 reads CASSHSGQLAFF. Written as DNA, the CDR3 is TGTGCCAGCAGCCATTCGGGACAGCTTGCTTTCTTT. Full variable domain (missing parts from reference TRBV7-9 and TRBJ1-1): DTGVSQNPRHKITKRGQNVTFRCDPISEHNRLYWYRQTLGQGPEFLTYFQNEAQLEKSRLLSDRFSAERPKGSFSTLEIQRTEQGDSAMYLCASSHSGQLAFFGQGTRLTVV.